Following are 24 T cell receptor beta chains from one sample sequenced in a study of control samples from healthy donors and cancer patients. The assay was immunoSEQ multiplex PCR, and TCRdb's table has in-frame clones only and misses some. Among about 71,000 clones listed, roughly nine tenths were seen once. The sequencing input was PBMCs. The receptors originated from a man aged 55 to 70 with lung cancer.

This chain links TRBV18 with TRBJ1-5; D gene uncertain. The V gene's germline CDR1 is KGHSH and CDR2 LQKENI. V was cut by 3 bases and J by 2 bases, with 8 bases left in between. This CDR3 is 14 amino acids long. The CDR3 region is CASSPVSGNQPQHF. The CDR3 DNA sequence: TGTGCCAGCTCACCCGTATCCGGCAATCAGCCCCAGCATTTT.

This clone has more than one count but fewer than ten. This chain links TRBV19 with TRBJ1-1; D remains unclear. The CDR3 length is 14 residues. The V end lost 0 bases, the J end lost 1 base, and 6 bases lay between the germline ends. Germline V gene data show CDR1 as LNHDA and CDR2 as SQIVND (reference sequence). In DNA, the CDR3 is TGTGCCAGTAGTATAGATGGGCGGAACACTGAAGCTTTCTTT. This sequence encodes CASSIDGRNTEAFF.

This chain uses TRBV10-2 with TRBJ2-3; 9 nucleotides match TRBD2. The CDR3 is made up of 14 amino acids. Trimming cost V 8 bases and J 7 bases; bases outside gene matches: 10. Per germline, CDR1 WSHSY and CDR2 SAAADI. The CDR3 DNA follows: TGCGCCAGCTCCGGGGCAGCGGGGGGTAATACGCAGTATTTT. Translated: CASSGAAGGNTQYF.

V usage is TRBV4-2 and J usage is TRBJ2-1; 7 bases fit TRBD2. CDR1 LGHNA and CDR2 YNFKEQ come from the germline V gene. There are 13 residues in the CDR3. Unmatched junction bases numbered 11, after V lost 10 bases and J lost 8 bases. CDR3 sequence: CATWGGAGDEQFF. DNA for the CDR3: TGTGCCACGTGGGGCGGGGCGGGGGATGAGCAGTTCTTC.

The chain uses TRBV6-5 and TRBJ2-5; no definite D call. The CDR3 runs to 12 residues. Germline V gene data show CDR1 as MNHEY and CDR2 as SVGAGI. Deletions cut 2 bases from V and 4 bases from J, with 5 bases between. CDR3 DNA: TGTGCCAGCAGTTACCGCGCAGAGACCCAGTACTTC. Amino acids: CASSYRAETQYF.

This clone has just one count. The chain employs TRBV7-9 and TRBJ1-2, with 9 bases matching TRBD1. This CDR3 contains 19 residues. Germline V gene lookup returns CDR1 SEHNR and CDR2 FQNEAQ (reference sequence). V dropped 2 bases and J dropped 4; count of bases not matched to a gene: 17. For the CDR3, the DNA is TGTGCCAGCAGCTTATCCCCGGGACAGGGCGTAAGGCCATTCTATGGCTACACCTTC. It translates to CASSLSPGQGVRPFYGYTF.

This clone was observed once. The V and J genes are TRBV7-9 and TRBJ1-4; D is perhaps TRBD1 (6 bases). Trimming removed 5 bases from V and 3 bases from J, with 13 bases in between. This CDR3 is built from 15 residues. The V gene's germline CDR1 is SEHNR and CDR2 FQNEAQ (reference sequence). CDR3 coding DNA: TGTGCCAGCAGCCCTATGACAGGCTCTAATGAAAAACTGTTTTTT. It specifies CASSPMTGSNEKLFF.

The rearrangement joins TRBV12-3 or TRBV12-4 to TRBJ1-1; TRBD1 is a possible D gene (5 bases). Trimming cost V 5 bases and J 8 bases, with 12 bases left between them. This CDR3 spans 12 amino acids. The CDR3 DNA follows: TGTGCCAGCAGTCTCCTCCAGGGAGAAGCTTTCTTT. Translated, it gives CASSLLQGEAFF.

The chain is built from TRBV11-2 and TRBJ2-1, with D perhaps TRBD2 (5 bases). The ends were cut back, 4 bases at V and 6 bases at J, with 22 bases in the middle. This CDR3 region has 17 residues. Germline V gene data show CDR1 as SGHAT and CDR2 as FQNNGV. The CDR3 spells CASSSTGNPQVLNEQFF. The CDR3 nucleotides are TGTGCCAGCAGCTCAACGGGGAACCCCCAAGTCCTCAATGAGCAGTTCTTC.

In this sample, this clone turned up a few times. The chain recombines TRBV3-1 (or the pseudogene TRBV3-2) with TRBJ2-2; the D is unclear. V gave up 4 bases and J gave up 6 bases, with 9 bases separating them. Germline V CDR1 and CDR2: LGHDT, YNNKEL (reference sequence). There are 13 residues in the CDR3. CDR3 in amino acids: CASSPQRPGELFF. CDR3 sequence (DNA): TGTGCCAGCAGCCCCCAAAGACCCGGGGAGCTGTTTTTT.

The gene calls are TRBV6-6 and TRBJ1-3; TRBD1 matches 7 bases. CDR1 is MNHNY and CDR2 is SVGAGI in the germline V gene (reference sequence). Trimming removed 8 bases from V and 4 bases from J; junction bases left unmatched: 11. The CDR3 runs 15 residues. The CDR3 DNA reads TGTGCCAGCCTTGGGACAGCCTCCTTAGGAAACACCATATATTTT. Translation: CASLGTASLGNTIYF.

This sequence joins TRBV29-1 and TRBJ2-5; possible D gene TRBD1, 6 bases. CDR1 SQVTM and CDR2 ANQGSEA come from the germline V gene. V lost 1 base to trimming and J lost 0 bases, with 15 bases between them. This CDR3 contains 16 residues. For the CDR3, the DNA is TGCAGCGTTGAAGGGGGGATTACAGGGTACCAAGAGACCCAGTACTTC. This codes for CSVEGGITGYQETQYF.

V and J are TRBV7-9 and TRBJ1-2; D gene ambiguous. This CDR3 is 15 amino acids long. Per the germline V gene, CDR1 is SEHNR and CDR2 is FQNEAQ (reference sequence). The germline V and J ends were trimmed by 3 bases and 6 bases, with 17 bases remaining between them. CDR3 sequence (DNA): TGTGCCAGCAGCTTGGGAATCCAGGTTTCGAATGGCTACACCTTC. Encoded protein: CASSLGIQVSNGYTF.

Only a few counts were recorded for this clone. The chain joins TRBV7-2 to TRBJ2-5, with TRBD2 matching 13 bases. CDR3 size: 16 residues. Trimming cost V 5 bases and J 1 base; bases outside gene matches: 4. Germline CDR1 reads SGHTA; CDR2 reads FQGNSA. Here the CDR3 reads CASSLTSGGPQETQYF. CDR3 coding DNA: TGTGCCAGCAGCCTGACTAGCGGGGGGCCCCAAGAGACCCAGTACTTC. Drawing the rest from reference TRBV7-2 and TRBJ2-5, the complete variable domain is GAGVSQSPSNKVTEKGKDVELRCDPISGHTALYWYRQSLGQGLEFLIYFQGNSAPDKSGLPSDRFSAERTGGSVSTLTIQRTQQEDSAVYLCASSLTSGGPQETQYFGPGTRLLVL.

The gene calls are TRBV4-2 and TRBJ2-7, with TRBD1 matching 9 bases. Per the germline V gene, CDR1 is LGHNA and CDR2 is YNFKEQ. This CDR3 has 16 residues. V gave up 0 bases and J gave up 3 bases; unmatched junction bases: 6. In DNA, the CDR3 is TGTGCCAGCAGCCAAGAAGGAAGGACAGGGGTCTACGAGCAGTACTTC. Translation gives CASSQEGRTGVYEQYF.

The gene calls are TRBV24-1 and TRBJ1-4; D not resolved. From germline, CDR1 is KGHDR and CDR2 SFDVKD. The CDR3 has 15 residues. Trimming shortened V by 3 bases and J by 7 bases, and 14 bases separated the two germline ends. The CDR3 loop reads CATSDPEGSSEKLFF. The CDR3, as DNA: TGTGCCACCAGTGATCCGGAGGGTAGTAGTGAAAAACTGTTTTTT.

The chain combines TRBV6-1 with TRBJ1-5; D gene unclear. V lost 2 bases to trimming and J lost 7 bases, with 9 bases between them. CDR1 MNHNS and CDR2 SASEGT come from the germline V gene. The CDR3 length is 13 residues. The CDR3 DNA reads TGTGCCAGCAGTGAACTCTCTGAACAGCCCCAGCATTTT. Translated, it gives CASSELSEQPQHF.

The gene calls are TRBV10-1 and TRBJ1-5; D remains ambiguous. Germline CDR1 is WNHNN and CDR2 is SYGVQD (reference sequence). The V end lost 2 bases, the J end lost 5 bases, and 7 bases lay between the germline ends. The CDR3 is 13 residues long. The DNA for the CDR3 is TGCGCCAGCAGTGAGAATCCCGATCAGCCCCAGCATTTT. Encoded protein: CASSENPDQPQHF.

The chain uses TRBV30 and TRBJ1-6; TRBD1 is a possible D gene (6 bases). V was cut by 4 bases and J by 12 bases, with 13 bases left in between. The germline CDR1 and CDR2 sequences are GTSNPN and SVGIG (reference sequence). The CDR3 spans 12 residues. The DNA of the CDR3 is TGTGCCTGGAAGGGGGAGGGTATACCCCTCCACTTT. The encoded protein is CAWKGEGIPLHF.

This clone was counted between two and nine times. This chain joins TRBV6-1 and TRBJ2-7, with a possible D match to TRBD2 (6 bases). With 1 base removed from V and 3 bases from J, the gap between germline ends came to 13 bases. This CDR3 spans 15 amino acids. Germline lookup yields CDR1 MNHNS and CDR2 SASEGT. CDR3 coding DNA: TGTGCCAGCAGTGAAGGAGATGCGGGGCTCTACGAGCAGTACGTC. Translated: CASSEGDAGLYEQYV.

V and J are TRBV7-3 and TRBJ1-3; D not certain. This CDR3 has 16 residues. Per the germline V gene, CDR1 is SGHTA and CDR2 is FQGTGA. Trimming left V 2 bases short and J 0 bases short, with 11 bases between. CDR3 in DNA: TGTGCCAGCAGCTTAGAGGCTCCCTTCTCTGGAAACACCATATATTTT. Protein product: CASSLEAPFSGNTIYF.

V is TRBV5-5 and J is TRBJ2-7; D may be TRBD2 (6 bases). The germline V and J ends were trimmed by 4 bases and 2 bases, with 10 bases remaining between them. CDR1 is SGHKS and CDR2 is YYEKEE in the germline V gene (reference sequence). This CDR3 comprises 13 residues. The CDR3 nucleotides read TGTGCCAGCAGCCTGGAGGGTGCCTACGAGCAGTACGTC. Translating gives CASSLEGAYEQYV.

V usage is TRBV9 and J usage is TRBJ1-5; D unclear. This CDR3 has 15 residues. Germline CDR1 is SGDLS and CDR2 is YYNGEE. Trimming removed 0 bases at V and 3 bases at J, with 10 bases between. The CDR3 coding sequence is TGTGCCAGCAGCGTAGAAGAAGGACCCAATCAGCCCCAGCATTTT. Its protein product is CASSVEEGPNQPQHF.

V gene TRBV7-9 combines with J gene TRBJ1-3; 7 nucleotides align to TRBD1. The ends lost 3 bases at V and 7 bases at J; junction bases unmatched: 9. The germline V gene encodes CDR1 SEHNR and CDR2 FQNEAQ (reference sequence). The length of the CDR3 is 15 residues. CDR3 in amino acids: CASSFTTGVGNTIYF. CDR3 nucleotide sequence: TGTGCCAGCAGCTTCACCACAGGGGTCGGCAACACCATATATTTT.